What follows are 2 T cell receptor beta chains derived from one specimen sequenced in a study of CD8 T cells in Susac syndrome. When the RNA was reverse transcribed, random hexamers were used with an input of about 0.5 to 1 ug. TCRdb independently ran MiXCR on the immunoSEQ multiplex PCR reads; one entry per CDR3 protein. Of roughly 88,000 distinct CDR3 sequences in the sample, around 96% were seen once. The sequencing input was CD8+ T cells from PBMCs. The receptors derive from a human donor with Susac syndrome.

The CDR3 region is CASSYSGRVTF. The CDR3 bases are TGTGCCAGCAGTTACTCGGGGAGGGTCACCTTC. The chain links TRBV6-5 to TRBJ1-2; D is unclear. There are 11 residues in the CDR3. The germline V and J ends were trimmed by 0 bases and 13 bases, with 9 bases remaining between them. The germline CDR1 and CDR2 sequences are MNHEY and SVGAGI.

The V gene is TRBV20-1, the J gene TRBJ2-1, with 9 bases aligning to TRBD1. V shed 1 base and J 8 bases; nucleotides not matched to a gene: 9. Germline V gene sequence: CDR1 DFQATT, CDR2 SNEGSKA (reference sequence). The CDR3 runs 15 residues. This CDR3 is CSARAGTGFIDEQFF. The DNA of the CDR3 is TGCAGTGCTAGAGCCGGGACAGGGTTCATCGATGAGCAGTTCTTC.